The TCR beta chain under discussion was sequenced for a study of blood T cells in healthy people across ages. CDR3 size: 14 residues. Germline V CDR1 and CDR2: DFQATT, SNEGSKA (reference sequence). The ends were cut back, 5 bases at V and 0 bases at J, with 11 bases in the middle. Donor samples were obtained from healthy Caucasian individuals from Russia, aged about 6 to 95. Through a sample-barcoded 5' primer and a J-beta primer mix, a second PCR was run for roughly 6 to 11 cycles. One entry per CDR3 protein results from TCRdb running MiXCR on the 5' RACE reads. The sample holds fewer than 650,000 distinct CDR3 sequences, over 25% seen once. The same sample was also studied in work on T cells of mothers and their children.

The sequencing input was blood. The receptor was isolated from a boy younger than 10 in good health. This chain connects TRBV20-1 to TRBJ2-1; no clear D gene. Here the CDR3 reads CSAFTGNSYNEQFF. In DNA form, the CDR3 reads TGCAGTGCTTTTACCGGAAACTCCTACAATGAGCAGTTCTTC.